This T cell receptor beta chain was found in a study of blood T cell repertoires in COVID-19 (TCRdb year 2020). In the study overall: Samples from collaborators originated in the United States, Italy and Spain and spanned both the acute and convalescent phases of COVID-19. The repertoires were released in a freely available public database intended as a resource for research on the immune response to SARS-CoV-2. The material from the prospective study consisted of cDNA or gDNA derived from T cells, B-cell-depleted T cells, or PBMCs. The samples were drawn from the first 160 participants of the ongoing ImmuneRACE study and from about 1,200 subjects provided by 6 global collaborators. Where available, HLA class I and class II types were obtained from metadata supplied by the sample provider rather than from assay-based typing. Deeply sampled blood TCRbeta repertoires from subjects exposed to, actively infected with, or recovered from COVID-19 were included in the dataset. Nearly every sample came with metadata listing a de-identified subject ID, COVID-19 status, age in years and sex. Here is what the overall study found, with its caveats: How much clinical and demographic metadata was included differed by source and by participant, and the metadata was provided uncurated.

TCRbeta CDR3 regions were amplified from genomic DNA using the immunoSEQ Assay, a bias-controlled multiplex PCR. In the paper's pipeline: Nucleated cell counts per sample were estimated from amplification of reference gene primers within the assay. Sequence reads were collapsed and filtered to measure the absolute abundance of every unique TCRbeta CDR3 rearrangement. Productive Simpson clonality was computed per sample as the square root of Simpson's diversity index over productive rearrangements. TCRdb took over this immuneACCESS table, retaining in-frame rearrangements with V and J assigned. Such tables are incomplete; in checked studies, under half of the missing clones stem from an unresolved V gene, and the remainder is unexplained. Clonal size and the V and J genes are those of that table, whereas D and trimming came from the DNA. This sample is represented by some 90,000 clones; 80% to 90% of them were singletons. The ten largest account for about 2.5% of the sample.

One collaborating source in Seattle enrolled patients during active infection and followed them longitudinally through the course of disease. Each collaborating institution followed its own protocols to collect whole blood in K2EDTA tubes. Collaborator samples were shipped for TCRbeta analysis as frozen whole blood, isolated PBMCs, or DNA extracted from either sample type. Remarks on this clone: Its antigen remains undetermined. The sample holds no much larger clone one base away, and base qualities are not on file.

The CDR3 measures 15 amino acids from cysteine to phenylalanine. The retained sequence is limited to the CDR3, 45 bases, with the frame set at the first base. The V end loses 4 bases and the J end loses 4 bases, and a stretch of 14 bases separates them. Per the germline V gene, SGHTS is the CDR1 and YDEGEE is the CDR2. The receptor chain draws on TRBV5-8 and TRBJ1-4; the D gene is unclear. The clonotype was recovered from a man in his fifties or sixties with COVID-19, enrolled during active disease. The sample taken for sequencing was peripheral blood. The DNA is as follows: TGTGCCAGCAGCCCTCGAGGGCGGGATAATGAAAAACTGTTTTTT. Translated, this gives CASSPRGRDNEKLFF. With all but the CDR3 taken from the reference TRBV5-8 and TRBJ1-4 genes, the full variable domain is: EAGVTQSPTHLIKTRGQQATLRCSPISGHTSVYWYQQALGLGLQFLLWYDEGEERNRGNFPPRFSGRQFPNYSSELNVNALELEDSALYLCASSPRGRDNEKLFFGSGTQLSVL.